This T cell receptor (beta chain) emerged from a study of T-cell reconstitution after alpha-beta-depleted transplantation in children. Preparing the TCRbeta library involved the use of unique molecular identifiers. TCRdb processed the PCR reads anew with MiXCR; each CDR3 protein has one entry. The table lists about 340,000 distinct CDR3 sequences, 10% of them singletons, with 2% to 2.5% in the top ten. J lost 7 bases, V lost 5 bases, and 10 bases had no gene match. The germline CDR1 and CDR2 sequences are MNHEY and SMNVEV (reference sequence). The CDR3 is 16 amino acids. The rearrangement uses TRBV27 and TRBJ2-7, with TRBD2 matching over 14 bases. Sequenced material: PBMCs from the stem cell graft donor, taken from the stem cell graft. The source of this sequence is a human donor who donated a stem cell graft to a child with acute lymphoblastic leukemia. CDR3 amino acids: CASSPALTSGGVEQYF. The CDR3 coding sequence is TGTGCCAGCAGTCCCGCGTTGACTAGCGGGGGGGTTGAGCAGTACTTC.